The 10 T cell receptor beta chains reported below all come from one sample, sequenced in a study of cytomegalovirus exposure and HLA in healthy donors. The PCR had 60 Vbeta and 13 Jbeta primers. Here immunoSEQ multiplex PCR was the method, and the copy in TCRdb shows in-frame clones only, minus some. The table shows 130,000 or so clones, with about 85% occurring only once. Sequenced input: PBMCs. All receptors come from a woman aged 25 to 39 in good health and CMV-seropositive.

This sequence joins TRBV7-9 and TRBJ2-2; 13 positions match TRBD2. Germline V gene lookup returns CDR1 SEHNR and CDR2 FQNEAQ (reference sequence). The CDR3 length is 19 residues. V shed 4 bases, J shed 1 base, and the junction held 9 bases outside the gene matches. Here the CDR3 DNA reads TGTGCCAGCAGCTCCACGACTAGCGGGGGGCCCCTGAACACCGGGGAGCTGTTTTTT. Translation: CASSSTTSGGPLNTGELFF.

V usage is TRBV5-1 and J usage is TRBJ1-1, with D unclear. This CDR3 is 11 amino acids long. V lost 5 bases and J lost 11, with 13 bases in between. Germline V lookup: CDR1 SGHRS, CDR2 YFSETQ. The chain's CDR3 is CASSSSGEAFF. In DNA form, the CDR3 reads TGCGCCAGCAGTTCGTCCGGGGAGGCTTTCTTT.

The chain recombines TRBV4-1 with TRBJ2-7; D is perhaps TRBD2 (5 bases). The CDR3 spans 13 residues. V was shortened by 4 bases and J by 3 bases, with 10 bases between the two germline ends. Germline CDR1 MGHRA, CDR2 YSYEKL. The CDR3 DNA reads TGCGCCAGCAGCCTGCGGGTGGACTACGAGCAGTACTTC. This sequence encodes CASSLRVDYEQYF.

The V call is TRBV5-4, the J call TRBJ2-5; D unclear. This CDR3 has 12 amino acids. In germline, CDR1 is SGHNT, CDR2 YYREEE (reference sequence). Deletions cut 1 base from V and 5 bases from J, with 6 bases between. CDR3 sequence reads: CASSLSMETQYF. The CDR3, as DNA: TGTGCCAGCAGCTTGTCAATGGAGACCCAGTACTTC.

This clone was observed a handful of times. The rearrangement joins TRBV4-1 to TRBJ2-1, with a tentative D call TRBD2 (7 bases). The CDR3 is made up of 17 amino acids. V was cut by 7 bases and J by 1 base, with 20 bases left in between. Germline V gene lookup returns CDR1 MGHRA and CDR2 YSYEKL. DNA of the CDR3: TGCGCCAGCACCCCTAACCCGGGGGGCCTTTCCTACAATGAGCAGTTCTTC. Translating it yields CASTPNPGGLSYNEQFF.

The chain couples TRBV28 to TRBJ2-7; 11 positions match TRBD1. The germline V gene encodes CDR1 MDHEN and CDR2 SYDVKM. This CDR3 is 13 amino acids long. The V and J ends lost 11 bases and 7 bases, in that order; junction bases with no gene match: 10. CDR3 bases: TGTGCCGCAGGGACAGGGGGTTTGGGGGAGCAGTACTTC. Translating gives CAAGTGGLGEQYF. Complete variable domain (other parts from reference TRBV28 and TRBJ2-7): DVKVTQSSRYLVKRTGEKVFLECVQDMDHENMFWYRQDPGLGLRLIYFSYDVKMKEKGDIPEGYSVSREKKERFSLILESASTNQTSMYLCAAGTGGLGEQYFGPGTRLTVT.

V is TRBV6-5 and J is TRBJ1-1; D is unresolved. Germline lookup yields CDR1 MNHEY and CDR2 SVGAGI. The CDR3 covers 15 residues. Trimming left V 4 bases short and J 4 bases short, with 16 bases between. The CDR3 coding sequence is TGTGCCAGCAGTTTCTCCCGGGGTTTCTCCACTGAAGCTTTCTTT. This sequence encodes CASSFSRGFSTEAFF.

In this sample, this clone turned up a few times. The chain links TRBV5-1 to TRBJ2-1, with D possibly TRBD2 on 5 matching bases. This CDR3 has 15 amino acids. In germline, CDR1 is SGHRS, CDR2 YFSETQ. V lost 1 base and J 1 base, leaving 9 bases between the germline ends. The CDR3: CASSLLRGSYNEQFF. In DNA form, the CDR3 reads TGCGCCAGCAGCTTGCTACGCGGGTCCTACAATGAGCAGTTCTTC.

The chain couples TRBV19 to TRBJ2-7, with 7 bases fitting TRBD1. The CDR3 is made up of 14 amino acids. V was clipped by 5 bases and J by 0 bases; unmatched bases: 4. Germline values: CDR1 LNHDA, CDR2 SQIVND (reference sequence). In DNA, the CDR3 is TGTGCCAGTAGTCGACAGGGTGTCTCCTACGAGCAGTACTTC. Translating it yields CASSRQGVSYEQYF.

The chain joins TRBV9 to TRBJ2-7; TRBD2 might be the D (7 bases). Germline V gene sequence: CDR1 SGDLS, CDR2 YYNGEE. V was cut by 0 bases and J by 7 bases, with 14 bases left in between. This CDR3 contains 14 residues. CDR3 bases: TGTGCCAGCAGCGTAGAAGGGGGGGAGAGGGAGCAGTACTTC. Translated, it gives CASSVEGGEREQYF.